The 27 T cell receptor beta chains listed next were all sequenced from one sample in a study of OX40 agonist ivuxolimab in advanced cancers. Produced via immunoSEQ multiplex PCR; TCRdb's table is partial and in-frame only. The data hold about 36,000 clones, with about 80% observed a single time. The starting material was CD4+ or CD8+ T cells sorted from blood, obtained in a trial of the OX40 agonist ivuxolimab. Receptors originate from an adult with an advanced solid tumor such as melanoma, head and neck, liver or kidney cancer.

The rearrangement uses TRBV27 and TRBJ1-1, with TRBD1 matching 8 bases. The V gene's germline CDR1 is MNHEY and CDR2 SMNVEV (reference sequence). The trim removed 8 bases at V and 4 bases at J, leaving 6 bases unmatched. This CDR3 has 13 residues. The CDR3, as DNA: TGTGCCAGCTTCCAGACAGGGGTCACTGAAGCTTTCTTT. Amino acid sequence: CASFQTGVTEAFF.

The CDR3 sequence is CASSTHLQGARGTGELFF. The DNA for the CDR3 is TGTGCCAGCAGCACGCACTTACAGGGGGCGCGTGGCACCGGGGAGCTGTTTTTT. The genes are TRBV21-1 and TRBJ2-2; the table's D call, TRBD1, was not checked against the DNA. TRBV21-1 is designated a pseudogene. The CDR3 spans 18 residues.

The rearrangement joins TRBV5-6 to TRBJ1-1, with D perhaps TRBD1 (5 bases). V was clipped by 2 bases and J by 0 bases, with 8 bases between them. CDR3 length: 14 amino acids. Germline CDR1 SGHDT, CDR2 YYEEEE. CDR3 protein: CASSFGGVNTEAFF. In DNA, the CDR3 is TGTGCCAGCAGCTTCGGGGGAGTGAACACTGAAGCTTTCTTT.

The V call is TRBV5-4, the J call TRBJ1-4; 7 bases are a match to TRBD1. The junction had 2 bases not matched to a gene; V was cut back by 4 bases and J by 5 bases. This CDR3 is built from 13 residues. In germline, CDR1 is SGHNT, CDR2 YYREEE (reference sequence). The CDR3 nucleotides are TGTGCCAGCAGCGGGACAGACAATGAAAAACTGTTTTTT. Its protein product is CASSGTDNEKLFF.

This chain joins TRBV4-3 and TRBJ1-2; D call uncertain. CDR3 length: 15 amino acids. CDR1 LGHNA and CDR2 YSLEER come from the germline V gene. The V gene lost 0 bases and the J gene lost 0 bases, with 8 bases spanning the gap. The CDR3 DNA reads as TGCGCCAGCAGCCAAGACCCTCACCCTAACTATGGCTACACCTTC. It encodes CASSQDPHPNYGYTF.

The rearrangement uses TRBV5-8 and TRBJ1-1; D is possibly TRBD1 (5 bases). This CDR3 is built from 13 residues. Germline V gives CDR1 SGHTS, CDR2 YDEGEE. The germline V and J ends were trimmed by 4 bases and 2 bases, with 9 bases remaining between them. CDR3 region: CASSRDGNTEAFF. CDR3 nucleotide sequence: TGTGCCAGCAGCCGGGACGGCAACACTGAAGCTTTCTTT.

The chain recombines TRBV4-3 with TRBJ2-3, with D hard to call. CDR3 size: 16 residues. Germline V gives CDR1 LGHNA, CDR2 YSLEER. V lost 1 base and J 2 bases, leaving 13 bases between the germline ends. The CDR3 sequence is CASSQAFGRNTDTQYF. CDR3 nucleotides: TGCGCCAGCAGCCAAGCATTCGGCCGAAACACAGATACGCAGTATTTT.

There are a few counts of this clone. The rearrangement joins TRBV25-1 to TRBJ1-4; D is undetermined. Trimming shortened V by 6 bases and J by 0 bases, and 11 bases separated the two germline ends. Per germline, CDR1 MGHDK and CDR2 SYGVNS. The CDR3 contains 15 residues. The CDR3 DNA follows: TGTGCCAGCAGCGACCCTTTCTCAACTAATGAAAAACTGTTTTTT. Translating it yields CASSDPFSTNEKLFF.

The chain uses TRBV7-2 and TRBJ2-7, with a tentative D call TRBD1 (5 bases). The V and J ends lost 4 bases and 0 bases respectively, with 16 bases between them. Germline CDR1 SGHTA, CDR2 FQGNSA. This CDR3 has 16 residues. The CDR3 DNA follows: TGTGCCAGCAGCTACCAGGGCACAGCGTTCTCCTACGAGCAGTACTTC. It encodes CASSYQGTAFSYEQYF.

By its share, this clone is medium-sized. V is TRBV4-3 and J is TRBJ2-7; 7 bases map to TRBD1. Germline lookup yields CDR1 LGHNA and CDR2 YSLEER. V lost 0 bases, J lost 6 bases, and 11 bases stayed unmatched. This CDR3 is 16 amino acids long. CDR3 sequence reads: CASSQDVIDRAREQYF. CDR3 DNA: TGCGCCAGCAGCCAAGATGTCATCGACAGGGCACGCGAGCAGTACTTC.

V is TRBV2 and J is TRBJ2-4, with a tentative D call TRBD2 (6 bases). CDR3 length equals 16 residues. Germline loops: CDR1 SNHLY, CDR2 FYNNEI. The V end was cut by 4 bases, the J end by 3 bases, with 16 bases between. The CDR3 DNA is TGTGCCAGCAGTGCCTTCGGGGGATTGGGCAAAAACATTCAGTACTTC. Translating it yields CASSAFGGLGKNIQYF. Combining the CDR3 with reference TRBV2 and TRBJ2-4 gives the whole variable domain EPEVTQTPSHQVTQMGQEVILRCVPISNHLYFYWYRQILGQKVEFLVSFYNNEISEKSEIFDDQFSVERPDGSNFTLKIRSTKLEDSAMYFCASSAFGGLGKNIQYFGAGTRLSVL.

V usage is TRBV27 and J usage is TRBJ2-2; D unresolved. Germline V gives CDR1 MNHEY, CDR2 SMNVEV (reference sequence). The CDR3 is 12 amino acids. The germline V and J ends were trimmed by 5 bases and 6 bases, with 7 bases remaining between them. Here the CDR3 DNA reads TGTGCCAGCAGTCGACGGCCCGGGGAGCTGTTTTTT. Protein: CASSRRPGELFF.

The chain joins TRBV7-9 to TRBJ2-7; 8 bases line up with TRBD2. The CDR3 totals 15 residues. Per germline, CDR1 SEHNR and CDR2 FQNEAQ (reference sequence). Trimming cost V 4 bases and J 2 bases; bases outside gene matches: 7. This CDR3 reads CASSSVAGPPYEQYF. In DNA, the CDR3 is TGTGCCAGCAGCTCCGTAGCGGGGCCCCCCTACGAGCAGTACTTC.

This sequence joins TRBV4-1 and TRBJ1-2, with D maybe TRBD1 (5 bases). CDR3 length: 19 amino acids. Trimming left V 1 base short and J 7 bases short, with 28 bases between. Germline V gene sequence: CDR1 MGHRA, CDR2 YSYEKL. The CDR3 region has the DNA TGCGCCAGCAGCCAAGGCCCGAGGGAGTGGGCAGGGAGCTACTCTGGCTACACCTTC. It is translated as CASSQGPREWAGSYSGYTF.

The chain employs TRBV30 and TRBJ2-6, with D maybe TRBD1 (6 bases). The length of the CDR3 is 14 residues. V lost 1 base and J 4 bases, leaving 8 bases between the germline ends. Germline CDR1 GTSNPN, CDR2 SVGIG (reference sequence). The chain's CDR3 is CAWSEGVGANVLTF. The CDR3, as DNA: TGTGCCTGGAGTGAGGGGGTAGGGGCCAACGTCCTGACTTTC.

The chain employs TRBV27 and TRBJ1-2, with D perhaps matching TRBD1 (6 bases). Germline V gene data show CDR1 as MNHEY and CDR2 as SMNVEV (reference sequence). Trimming left V 3 bases short and J 2 bases short, with 10 bases between. The CDR3 spans 14 residues. The CDR3 nucleotides are TGTGCCAGCAGTTTCAACACAGGGAACTATGGCTACACCTTC. This translates into CASSFNTGNYGYTF.

CDR3 in DNA: TGTGCCAGCAGTGGGGGGGGAAGGGAGACCCAGTACTTC. It is translated as CASSGGGRETQYF. V usage is TRBV27 and J usage is TRBJ2-5, with 7 positions matching TRBD2. Trimming cost V 5 bases and J 5 bases; bases outside gene matches: 5. The CDR3 is made up of 13 amino acids. Per the germline V gene, CDR1 is MNHEY and CDR2 is SMNVEV (reference sequence).

The J gene is TRBJ2-7, the V gene TRBV6-6; a weak D match, TRBD2 (6 bases). Trimming removed 3 bases from V and 5 bases from J, with 11 bases in between. The germline CDR1 and CDR2 sequences are MNHNY and SVGAGI (reference sequence). CDR3 length: 13 residues. CDR3 sequence (DNA): TGTGCCAGCAGTTATGGAGGGTCCCACGAGCAGTACTTC. Translating gives CASSYGGSHEQYF.

The CDR3 DNA reads TGTGCCAGCAGTTATGGGGGAGCGAACACTGAAGCTTTCTTT. Translated: CASSYGGANTEAFF. The chain recombines TRBV6-1 with TRBJ1-1, with D possibly TRBD1 on 5 matching bases. Germline CDR1 reads MNHNS; CDR2 reads SASEGT. This CDR3 comprises 14 residues. Between the trimmed V and J ends, which lost 5 bases and 1 base, there was a span of 11 bases.

The chain combines TRBV11-2 with TRBJ1-3; D remains unclear. The germline V and J ends were trimmed by 7 bases and 2 bases, with 9 bases remaining between them. CDR1 is SGHAT and CDR2 is FQNNGV in the germline V gene. The CDR3 is made up of 13 amino acids. CDR3 DNA: TGTGCCAGCACGGTAGGAGCTGGAAACACCATATATTTT. This gives the protein CASTVGAGNTIYF.

By sample fraction, this clone is medium-sized. The V and J genes are TRBV2 and TRBJ2-7; D gene unclear. The germline V gene has CDR1 SNHLY and CDR2 FYNNEI. CDR3 length: 13 residues. Trimming left V 4 bases short and J 1 base short, with 8 bases between. The CDR3 DNA sequence: TGTGCCAGCAGTGTGGCCCAATCCTACGAGCAGTACTTC. It yields the protein CASSVAQSYEQYF.

This clone was counted only a few times. The chain links TRBV2 to TRBJ2-1; TRBD2 matches 9 bases. The V and J ends lost 8 bases and 5 bases, in that order; junction bases with no gene match: 10. The germline V gene encodes CDR1 SNHLY and CDR2 FYNNEI. The length of the CDR3 is 15 residues. CDR3 in DNA: TGTGCCAGCGGGGGGGCTAGCGGGGAGCACAATGAGCAGTTCTTC. Protein sequence: CASGGASGEHNEQFF. The full variable domain, completed using reference TRBV2 and TRBJ2-1, is EPEVTQTPSHQVTQMGQEVILRCVPISNHLYFYWYRQILGQKVEFLVSFYNNEISEKSEIFDDQFSVERPDGSNFTLKIRSTKLEDSAMYFCASGGASGEHNEQFFGPGTRLTVL.

The chain couples TRBV7-8 to TRBJ2-7; D remains ambiguous. Germline lookup yields CDR1 SGHVS and CDR2 FQNEAQ. There are 17 residues in the CDR3. The V and J ends lost 0 bases and 0 bases respectively, with 15 bases between them. CDR3 loop: CASSLAEAGPLSYEQYF. The CDR3 DNA reads as TGTGCCAGCAGCTTAGCAGAAGCAGGACCCCTCTCCTACGAGCAGTACTTC.

This clone was seen only a few times. The chain combines TRBV7-9 with TRBJ1-1, with D uncertain. Trimming cost V 7 bases and J 3 bases, with 12 bases left between them. Looked up from germline, CDR1 is SEHNR and CDR2 is FQNEAQ (reference sequence). The CDR3 sequence is 13 residues long. Written as DNA, the CDR3 is TGTGCCAGCACCACACTGAAGCACACTGAAGCTTTCTTT. Its protein product is CASTTLKHTEAFF.

The V call is TRBV5-4, the J call TRBJ1-4; D call uncertain. Trimming shortened V by 10 bases and J by 4 bases, and 14 bases separated the two germline ends. Per the germline V gene, CDR1 is SGHNT and CDR2 is YYREEE (reference sequence). The CDR3 loop spans 13 amino acids. The CDR3 here is CAFGGGFNEKLFF. The CDR3 nucleotides read TGTGCCTTCGGTGGCGGGTTTAATGAAAAACTGTTTTTT.

This chain uses TRBV4-1 with TRBJ1-5; TRBD1 agrees at 8 bases. The CDR3 runs 16 residues. V gave up 2 bases and J gave up 4 bases; unmatched junction bases: 7. Germline CDR1 and CDR2: MGHRA and YSYEKL. CDR3 region: CASSQLAGQGNQPQHF. The DNA of the CDR3 is TGCGCCAGCAGCCAACTCGCCGGACAGGGAAATCAGCCCCAGCATTTT.

The gene calls are TRBV4-1 and TRBJ2-7; 11 bases align to TRBD2. The CDR3 runs 16 residues. The germline V gene has CDR1 MGHRA and CDR2 YSYEKL. V was clipped by 1 base and J by 5 bases; unmatched bases: 7. CDR3 loop: CASSQGASGGRHEQYF. CDR3 nucleotide sequence: TGCGCCAGCAGCCAAGGGGCTAGCGGGGGGCGCCACGAGCAGTACTTC.